Listed here are 8 T cell receptor beta chains from one sample, sequenced in a study of pediatric ulcerative colitis. Generated by immunoSEQ multiplex PCR, the TCRdb table keeps only in-frame clones and is missing some. The table shows 55,000 to 65,000 clones, with 77% occurring only once. Input material: blood. These receptor sequences come from a boy between 10 and 17 years old with moderate ulcerative colitis.

The J gene is TRBJ2-1, the V gene TRBV19; 9 bases are shared with TRBD2. The J segment lost 9 bases and the V segment lost 7 bases, leaving 7 bases of the junction unmatched. The germline V gene has CDR1 LNHDA and CDR2 SQIVND (reference sequence). The CDR3 is made up of 13 amino acids. In DNA, the CDR3 is TGTGCCAGTACCCCGGGACTAGCTATTGAGCAGTTCTTC. Amino acid sequence: CASTPGLAIEQFF.

This chain uses TRBV15 with TRBJ2-3; perhaps TRBD1 as D (5 bases). Looked up from germline, CDR1 is LNHNV and CDR2 is YYDKDF (reference sequence). The CDR3 runs to 13 residues. The V and J ends lost 7 bases and 0 bases respectively, with 8 bases between them. The DNA for the CDR3 is TGTGCCACCAACCAGGGAAGCACAGATACGCAGTATTTT. Protein sequence: CATNQGSTDTQYF. Looking up the rest from reference TRBV15 and TRBJ2-3 gives the full variable domain: DAMVIQNPRYQVTQFGKPVTLSCSQTLNHNVMYWYQQKSSQAPKLLFHYYDKDFNNEADTPDNFQSRRPNTSFCFLDIRSPGLGDTAMYLCATNQGSTDTQYFGPGTRLTVL.

The chain has TRBV2 and TRBJ1-2; no reliable D call. Germline CDR1 SNHLY, CDR2 FYNNEI. Trimming took off 3 bases at V and 0 bases at J, with 5 bases between the two ends. The length of the CDR3 is 13 residues. As DNA, the CDR3 is TGTGCCAGCAGTGACAGAGCTAACTATGGCTACACCTTC. Translating it yields CASSDRANYGYTF.

A few counts support this clone. The genes are TRBV6-1 and TRBJ1-1, with 11 bases identical to TRBD1. Germline lookup yields CDR1 MNHNS and CDR2 SASEGT. V lost 6 bases and J lost 7; bases outside the gene matches: 7. The CDR3 length is 14 residues. In DNA form, the CDR3 reads TGTGCCAGCAGGAGGACAGGGGGCGCCAGTGAAGCTTTCTTT. This translates into CASRRTGGASEAFF.

The chain joins TRBV6-6 to TRBJ2-3, with TRBD2 identical over 10 bases. The germline V gene encodes CDR1 MNHNY and CDR2 SVGAGI (reference sequence). Trimming cost V 5 bases and J 5 bases; bases outside gene matches: 4. The CDR3 contains 14 residues. For the CDR3, the DNA is TGTGCCAGCAGTCAGCTAGCGGGGGAAGATACGCAGTATTTT. It specifies CASSQLAGEDTQYF.

The V gene is TRBV4-2, the J gene TRBJ2-5; D is uncertain. V was trimmed by 4 bases and J by 2 bases, leaving 11 bases between them. Looked up from germline, CDR1 is LGHNA and CDR2 is YNFKEQ. CDR3 length: 14 amino acids. CDR3 sequence (DNA): TGTGCCAGCAGCCGGTCAGAAAAGCAAGAGACCCAGTACTTC. This codes for CASSRSEKQETQYF.

CDR3 sequence: CASSRGGHYEQYF. In nucleotides, the CDR3 is TGTGCCAGCAGCCGAGGCGGACACTACGAGCAGTACTTC. This chain connects TRBV7-2 to TRBJ2-7, with TRBD1 as a possible D gene (5 bases). CDR3 length: 13 amino acids. Deletions cut 5 bases from V and 3 bases from J, with 11 bases between. Germline lookup yields CDR1 SGHTA and CDR2 FQGNSA.

This clone was detected only a few times. V is TRBV6-6 and J is TRBJ1-1; TRBD1 agrees at 9 bases. The CDR3 is 15 amino acids. J gave up 4 bases and V 6 bases, and 9 bases lay outside the gene matches. Germline V gene lookup returns CDR1 MNHNY and CDR2 SVGAGI (reference sequence). The CDR3 spells CASRPPGQGGTEAFF. The DNA for the CDR3 is TGTGCCAGCAGACCGCCGGGACAGGGAGGCACTGAAGCTTTCTTT.